The clone carrying this TCR beta chain was seen only a few times. Its matching antigen is unknown. The authors split each subset's genomic DNA evenly across several immunoSEQ plates. Data came from immunoSEQ multiplex PCR; TCRdb stores just in-frame clones and leaves some out. The data contain millions of clones, about 95% of them singletons. The data originate from a study of shared clonotypes between healthy human individuals. Study-wide findings and caveats: Owing to a small donor count, the genetic and exposure-history diversity represented was limited.

CDR3 size: 15 residues. Germline V gene data show CDR1 as LNHDA and CDR2 as SQIVND (reference sequence). V gave up 3 bases and J gave up 2 bases, with 8 bases separating them. This receptor was identified in a man younger than 35 in good health. The sequenced sample was naive CD4+ T cells sorted from blood. Subset reported: CD45RA+ positively selected. The chain combines TRBV19 with TRBJ1-6; a possible D gene is TRBD1 (5 bases). CDR3 DNA sequence: TGTGCCAGTAGTATGGGGGGGACCTATAATTCACCCCTCCACTTT. This sequence encodes CASSMGGTYNSPLHF.